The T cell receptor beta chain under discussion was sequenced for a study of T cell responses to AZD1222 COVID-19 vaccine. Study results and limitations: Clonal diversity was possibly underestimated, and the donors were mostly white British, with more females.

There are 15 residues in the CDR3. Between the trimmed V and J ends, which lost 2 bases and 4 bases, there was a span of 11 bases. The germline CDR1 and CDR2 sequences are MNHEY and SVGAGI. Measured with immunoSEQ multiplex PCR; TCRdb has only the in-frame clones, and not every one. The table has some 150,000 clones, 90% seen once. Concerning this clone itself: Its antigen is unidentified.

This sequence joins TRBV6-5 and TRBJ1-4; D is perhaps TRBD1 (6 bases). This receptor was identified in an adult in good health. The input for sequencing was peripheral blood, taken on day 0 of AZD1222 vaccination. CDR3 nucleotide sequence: TGTGCCAGCAGTTACGAGAGCAGGGGTAATGAAAAACTGTTTTTT. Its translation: CASSYESRGNEKLFF.